The rows below give T cell receptor beta chains drawn from one sample of a study of blood T cells in healthy people across ages. TCRdb re-called the 5' RACE reads with MiXCR, one entry per CDR3 protein. This table holds about 780,000 distinct CDR3 sequences, about half found once. What was sequenced was blood. These receptors were collected from an older man in good health. CDR3s include the opening cysteine and the closing phenylalanine or tryptophan. The order of the fields is D gene, clone size, J gene, V gene, CDR3 DNA, CDR3 protein. The D gene is left open where the match is weak. Clone size is not always given. Where it is, it says once, few, many or a class for expanded clones.

d_gene: NA; abundance: NA; j_gene: TRBJ2-7; v_gene: TRBV3-1; CDR3nt: TGTGCCAGCAGTCAAGGACGAGGGTTGTACAATGAGCAGTACTTC; CDR3aa: CASSQGRGLYNEQYF
d_gene: TRBD2; abundance: NA; j_gene: TRBJ2-7; v_gene: TRBV2; CDR3nt: TGTGCCAGCACCCAAGGGACTAGCGGGAGTTACGAGCAGTACTTC; CDR3aa: CASTQGTSGSYEQYF
d_gene: TRBD2; abundance: few; j_gene: TRBJ2-4; v_gene: TRBV18; CDR3nt: TGTGCCAGCTCACCACAACTAGCGGGAGCTGTCGGGGAGCAGTACTTC; CDR3aa: CASSPQLAGAVGEQYF
d_gene: NA; abundance: NA; j_gene: TRBJ1-6; v_gene: TRBV10-3; CDR3nt: TGTGCCATCAGTGAGGCAGGGGCTGTGGATAATTCACCCCTCCACTTT; CDR3aa: CAISEAGAVDNSPLHF
d_gene: NA; abundance: NA; j_gene: TRBJ2-1; v_gene: TRBV29-1; CDR3nt: TGCAGCGTTGAAAAGGGAAATGAGCAGTTCTTC; CDR3aa: CSVEKGNEQFF
d_gene: NA; abundance: few; j_gene: TRBJ1-2; v_gene: TRBV5-6; CDR3nt: TGTGCCAGCTACAGAGGTCTATCGGGCTATGGCTACACCTTC; CDR3aa: CASYRGLSGYGYTF
d_gene: NA; abundance: many; j_gene: TRBJ2-7; v_gene: TRBV7-6; CDR3nt: TGTGCCAGCAGCCATAGCGGACCCTACGAGCAGTACTTC; CDR3aa: CASSHSGPYEQYF
d_gene: NA; abundance: NA; j_gene: TRBJ1-2; v_gene: TRBV12-3/TRBV12-4; CDR3nt: TGTGCCAGCAGTTTAGTAGGGTCCAGCAGCTATGGCTACACCTTC; CDR3aa: CASSLVGSSSYGYTF
d_gene: NA; abundance: NA; j_gene: TRBJ2-7; v_gene: TRBV7-2; CDR3nt: TGTGCCAGCAGCTTGGAGCAGGGCCACTCCTACGAGCAGTACTTC; CDR3aa: CASSLEQGHSYEQYF
d_gene: NA; abundance: NA; j_gene: TRBJ2-1; v_gene: TRBV20-1; CDR3nt: TGCAGATGTAGGCGGGACTCTGATGAGCAGTTCTTC; CDR3aa: CRCRRDSDEQFF
d_gene: NA; abundance: NA; j_gene: TRBJ2-2; v_gene: TRBV27; CDR3nt: TGTGCCAGCACCTCCACCTTGGCCGGGGAGCTGTTTTTT; CDR3aa: CASTSTLAGELFF
d_gene: TRBD2; abundance: few; j_gene: TRBJ2-1; v_gene: TRBV28; CDR3nt: TGTGCCAGCAGTTCAATAACCGGGTTAGCGGGCGGTGAGCAGTTCTTC; CDR3aa: CASSSITGLAGGEQFF
d_gene: TRBD1; abundance: NA; j_gene: TRBJ2-5; v_gene: TRBV30; CDR3nt: TGTGCCTGGAGTGTAGACAGGGGGCCCGAGACCCAGTACTTC; CDR3aa: CAWSVDRGPETQYF
d_gene: NA; abundance: NA; j_gene: TRBJ2-3; v_gene: TRBV15; CDR3nt: TGTGCCACCAGCAATCGAAACACAGATACGCAGTATTTT; CDR3aa: CATSNRNTDTQYF
d_gene: NA; abundance: NA; j_gene: TRBJ1-5; v_gene: TRBV9; CDR3nt: TGTGCCAGCAGCTCGGGGGCGAGAGATCAGCCCCAGCATTTT; CDR3aa: CASSSGARDQPQHF
d_gene: TRBD1; abundance: NA; j_gene: TRBJ2-7; v_gene: TRBV4-1; CDR3nt: TGCGCCAGCAGCCCCGGGGACAGTTCATTCTCCTACGAGCAGTACTTC; CDR3aa: CASSPGDSSFSYEQYF
d_gene: NA; abundance: NA; j_gene: TRBJ1-4; v_gene: TRBV18; CDR3nt: TGTGCCAGCTCACGGGCCACAGCAACTAATGAAAAACTGTTTTTT; CDR3aa: CASSRATATNEKLFF
d_gene: NA; abundance: NA; j_gene: TRBJ2-2; v_gene: TRBV9; CDR3nt: TGTGCCAGCAGCGACGGGCCGCTGGAGGAGCTGTTTTTT; CDR3aa: CASSDGPLEELFF
d_gene: TRBD1; abundance: NA; j_gene: TRBJ1-4; v_gene: TRBV9; CDR3nt: TGTGCCAGCACCACCGGGACAGTGGGAGAAAAACTGTTTTTT; CDR3aa: CASTTGTVGEKLFF
d_gene: TRBD2; abundance: many; j_gene: TRBJ2-2; v_gene: TRBV4-2; CDR3nt: TGTGCCAGCAGCCAACCGGGGACTAGCGGGAGTTTTACCGGGGAGCTGTTTTTT; CDR3aa: CASSQPGTSGSFTGELFF
d_gene: TRBD2; abundance: few; j_gene: TRBJ2-1; v_gene: TRBV10-3; CDR3nt: TGTGCCATCAGTGATGCCCTTGCCAGCGGGGGTGCAAAAAATGAGCAGTTCTTC; CDR3aa: CAISDALASGGAKNEQFF
d_gene: TRBD2; abundance: NA; j_gene: TRBJ2-2; v_gene: TRBV11-2; CDR3nt: TGTGCCAGCAGCTTTCCGGGACTAGCGGGGCCTGGGGAGCTGTTTTTT; CDR3aa: CASSFPGLAGPGELFF
d_gene: TRBD2; abundance: many; j_gene: TRBJ2-1; v_gene: TRBV29-1; CDR3nt: TGCAGCGGCGGGACTAGCGGGAGTAAAGATGAGCAGTTCTTC; CDR3aa: CSGGTSGSKDEQFF
d_gene: NA; abundance: NA; j_gene: TRBJ2-1; v_gene: TRBV5-1; CDR3nt: TGCGCCAGCAGCCAGACCCCAGCGGGACAGGACAATGAGCAGTTCTTC; CDR3aa: CASSQTPAGQDNEQFF
d_gene: NA; abundance: NA; j_gene: TRBJ2-7; v_gene: TRBV11-2; CDR3nt: TGTGCCAGCAGCTTAGATGGGGCCGGGGGTTCCTACAATGAGCAGTACTTC; CDR3aa: CASSLDGAGGSYNEQYF
d_gene: NA; abundance: NA; j_gene: TRBJ2-1; v_gene: TRBV6-5; CDR3nt: TGTGCCAGCAGTAGCGACTACAATGAGCAGTTCTTC; CDR3aa: CASSSDYNEQFF
d_gene: TRBD2; abundance: many; j_gene: TRBJ2-5; v_gene: TRBV7-2; CDR3nt: TGTGCCAGCAGCTTAGGACTAGCGGAGAGCCAAGAGACCCAGTACTTC; CDR3aa: CASSLGLAESQETQYF
d_gene: TRBD2; abundance: once; j_gene: TRBJ2-1; v_gene: TRBV12-3/TRBV12-4; CDR3nt: TGTGCCAGCATCCCTAGGAGACTAGCGGGAAGGCAGTTCTTC; CDR3aa: CASIPRRLAGRQFF
d_gene: NA; abundance: many; j_gene: TRBJ2-7; v_gene: TRBV7-2; CDR3nt: TGTGCCAGCAGCTGGGGGGCATACGAGCAGTACTTC; CDR3aa: CASSWGAYEQYF
d_gene: NA; abundance: NA; j_gene: TRBJ2-3; v_gene: TRBV11-2; CDR3nt: TGTGCCAGCAGCTTAGACCGTCAGAGCGCAAGCACAGATACGCAGTATTTT; CDR3aa: CASSLDRQSASTDTQYF
d_gene: NA; abundance: NA; j_gene: TRBJ2-1; v_gene: TRBV11-2; CDR3nt: TGTGCCAGCAGCTCCGAAGGAGTGGTCCTCGGGCAGTTCTTC; CDR3aa: CASSSEGVVLGQFF
d_gene: NA; abundance: NA; j_gene: TRBJ2-1; v_gene: TRBV14; CDR3nt: TGTGCCAGCAGCCAAGATATGTTAGGACTTGAGTTCTTC; CDR3aa: CASSQDMLGLEFF
d_gene: TRBD1; abundance: NA; j_gene: TRBJ2-7; v_gene: TRBV29-1; CDR3nt: TGCAGCGTACAGGGGAATTCCTACGAGCAGTACTTC; CDR3aa: CSVQGNSYEQYF
d_gene: NA; abundance: NA; j_gene: TRBJ2-5; v_gene: TRBV24-1; CDR3nt: TGTGCCACCAGTGACCCGGGTCGGGGAGAGACCCAGTACTTC; CDR3aa: CATSDPGRGETQYF
d_gene: TRBD2; abundance: NA; j_gene: TRBJ2-7; v_gene: TRBV5-1; CDR3nt: TGCGCCAGCAGCTTGGACCTAGCGGCCGAGCAGTACTTC; CDR3aa: CASSLDLAAEQYF
d_gene: TRBD2; abundance: NA; j_gene: TRBJ2-7; v_gene: TRBV20-1; CDR3nt: TGCAGTGCTCGCTTGACTAGCCCACCCTACGAGCAGTACTTC; CDR3aa: CSARLTSPPYEQYF
d_gene: NA; abundance: NA; j_gene: TRBJ2-7; v_gene: TRBV10-3; CDR3nt: TGTGCCATCAGTTCCGGCTACGAGCAGTACTTC; CDR3aa: CAISSGYEQYF
d_gene: NA; abundance: NA; j_gene: TRBJ2-3; v_gene: TRBV12-3/TRBV12-4; CDR3nt: TGTGCCAGCAGGGGAAGACAGAGCACAGGTACGGAGTATTTT; CDR3aa: CASRGRQSTGTEYF
d_gene: NA; abundance: NA; j_gene: TRBJ2-7; v_gene: TRBV12-3/TRBV12-4; CDR3nt: TGTGCCAGCAGTTTAGGGCAGGTAGTGACCTACGAGCAGTACTTC; CDR3aa: CASSLGQVVTYEQYF
d_gene: TRBD2; abundance: NA; j_gene: TRBJ2-5; v_gene: TRBV19; CDR3nt: TGTGCCAGTAGTGGACGGACTAGCGGGAGCGGGGAGACCCAGTACTTC; CDR3aa: CASSGRTSGSGETQYF
d_gene: NA; abundance: NA; j_gene: TRBJ1-5; v_gene: TRBV12-3/TRBV12-4; CDR3nt: TGTGCCAGTTCGAATAGGGGAGGGGGACAGCCCCAGCATTTT; CDR3aa: CASSNRGGGQPQHF
d_gene: TRBD1; abundance: NA; j_gene: TRBJ2-6; v_gene: TRBV7-2; CDR3nt: TGTGCCAGCAGCCAACAGGGGCTCGGTGCCAACGTCCTGACTTTC; CDR3aa: CASSQQGLGANVLTF
d_gene: NA; abundance: NA; j_gene: TRBJ2-5; v_gene: TRBV6-1; CDR3nt: TGTGCCAGCAGTGAAGTGGGGCCCGAAGAGACCCAGTACTTC; CDR3aa: CASSEVGPEETQYF
d_gene: NA; abundance: NA; j_gene: TRBJ2-1; v_gene: TRBV9; CDR3nt: TGTGCCAGCAGCGTATCTCTCCCTCCAAGCTCCTACAATGAGCAGTTCTTC; CDR3aa: CASSVSLPPSSYNEQFF
d_gene: NA; abundance: NA; j_gene: TRBJ2-3; v_gene: TRBV20-1; CDR3nt: TGCAGTGGAACAGGACCTGCGAGCACAGATACGCAGTATTTT; CDR3aa: CSGTGPASTDTQYF
d_gene: NA; abundance: few; j_gene: TRBJ1-4; v_gene: TRBV12-3/TRBV12-4; CDR3nt: TGTGCCAGCAGGGTGGGACACCTTAATGAAAAACTGTTTTTT; CDR3aa: CASRVGHLNEKLFF
d_gene: NA; abundance: NA; j_gene: TRBJ2-3; v_gene: TRBV3-1; CDR3nt: TGTGCCAGCAGCCACTCTGGGACCAGTGGGGCAGATACGCAGTATTTT; CDR3aa: CASSHSGTSGADTQYF
d_gene: NA; abundance: once; j_gene: TRBJ1-1; v_gene: TRBV5-1; CDR3nt: TGCGCCAGCAGCCTACTACAGCAGAACACTGAAGCTTTCTTT; CDR3aa: CASSLLQQNTEAFF
d_gene: NA; abundance: NA; j_gene: TRBJ2-3; v_gene: TRBV9; CDR3nt: TGTGCCAGCAGCGTAGTTCCGGGGCGGTCAGATACGCAGTATTTT; CDR3aa: CASSVVPGRSDTQYF
d_gene: NA; abundance: NA; j_gene: TRBJ2-1; v_gene: TRBV12-5; CDR3nt: TGTGCTACCGCGCCTGATACTCTCAATGAGCAGTTCTTC; CDR3aa: CATAPDTLNEQFF
d_gene: NA; abundance: NA; j_gene: TRBJ2-7; v_gene: TRBV12-3/TRBV12-4; CDR3nt: TGTGCCAGCAGCGCGGATTGGCACTACGAGCAGTACTTC; CDR3aa: CASSADWHYEQYF